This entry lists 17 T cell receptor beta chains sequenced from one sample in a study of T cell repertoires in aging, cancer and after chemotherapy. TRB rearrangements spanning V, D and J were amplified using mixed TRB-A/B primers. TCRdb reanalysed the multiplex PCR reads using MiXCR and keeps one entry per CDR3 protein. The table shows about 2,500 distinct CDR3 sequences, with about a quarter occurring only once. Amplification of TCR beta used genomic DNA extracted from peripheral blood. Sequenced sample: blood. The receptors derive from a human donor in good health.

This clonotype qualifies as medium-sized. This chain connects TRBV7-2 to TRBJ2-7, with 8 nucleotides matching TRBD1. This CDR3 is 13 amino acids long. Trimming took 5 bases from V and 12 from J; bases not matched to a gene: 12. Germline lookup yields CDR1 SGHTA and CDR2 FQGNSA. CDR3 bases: TGTGCCAGCAGCCCGACGCCGGAGACAGGGGTGTACTTC. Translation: CASSPTPETGVYF.

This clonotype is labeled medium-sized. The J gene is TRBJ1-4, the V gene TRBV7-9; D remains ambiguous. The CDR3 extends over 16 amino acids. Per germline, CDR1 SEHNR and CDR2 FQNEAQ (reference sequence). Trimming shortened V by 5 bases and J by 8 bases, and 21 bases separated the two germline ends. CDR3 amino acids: CASSPDPGRLTEKLFF. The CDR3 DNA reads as TGTGCCAGCAGCCCCGACCCCGGCAGGCTTACGGAAAAACTGTTTTTT.

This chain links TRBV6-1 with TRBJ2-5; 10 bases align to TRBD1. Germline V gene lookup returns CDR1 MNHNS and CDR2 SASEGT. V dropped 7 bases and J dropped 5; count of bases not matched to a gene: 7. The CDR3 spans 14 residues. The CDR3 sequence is CASTQTGGGETQYF. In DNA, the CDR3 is TGTGCCAGCACCCAGACAGGGGGCGGGGAGACCCAGTACTTC.

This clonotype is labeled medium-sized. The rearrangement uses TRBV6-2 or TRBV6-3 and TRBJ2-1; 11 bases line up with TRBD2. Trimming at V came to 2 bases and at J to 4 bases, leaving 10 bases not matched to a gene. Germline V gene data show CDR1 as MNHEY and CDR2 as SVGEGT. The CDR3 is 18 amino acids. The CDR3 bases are TGTGCCAGCAGTTACAGGCGCGGACTAGCGGGTTATTACAATGAGCAGTTCTTC. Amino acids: CASSYRRGLAGYYNEQFF.

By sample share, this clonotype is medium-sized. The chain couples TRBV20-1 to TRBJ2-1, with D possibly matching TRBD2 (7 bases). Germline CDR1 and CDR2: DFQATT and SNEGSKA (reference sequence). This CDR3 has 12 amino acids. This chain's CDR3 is CSGEGEYNEQFF. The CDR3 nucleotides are TGCAGCGGGGAGGGGGAGTACAATGAGCAGTTCTTC.

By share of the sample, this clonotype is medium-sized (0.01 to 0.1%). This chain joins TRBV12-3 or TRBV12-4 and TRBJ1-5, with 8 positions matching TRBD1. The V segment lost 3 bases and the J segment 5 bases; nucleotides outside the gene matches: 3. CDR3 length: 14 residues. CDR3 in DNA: TGTGCCAGCAGTTTGGGCAGGGGGCATCAGCCCCAGCATTTT. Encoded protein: CASSLGRGHQPQHF.

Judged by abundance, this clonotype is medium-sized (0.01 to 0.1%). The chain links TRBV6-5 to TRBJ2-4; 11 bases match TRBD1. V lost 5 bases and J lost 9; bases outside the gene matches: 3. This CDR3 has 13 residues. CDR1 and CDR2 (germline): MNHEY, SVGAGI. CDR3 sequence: CASSPGQGVIQYF. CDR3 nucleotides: TGTGCCAGCAGTCCGGGACAGGGGGTCATTCAGTACTTC.

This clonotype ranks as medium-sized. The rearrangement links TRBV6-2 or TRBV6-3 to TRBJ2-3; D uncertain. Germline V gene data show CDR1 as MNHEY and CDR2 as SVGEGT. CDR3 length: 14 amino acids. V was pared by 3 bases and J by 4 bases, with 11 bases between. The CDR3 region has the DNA TGTGCCAGCAGTTATGACCGAACTTCAGATACGCAGTATTTT. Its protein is CASSYDRTSDTQYF.

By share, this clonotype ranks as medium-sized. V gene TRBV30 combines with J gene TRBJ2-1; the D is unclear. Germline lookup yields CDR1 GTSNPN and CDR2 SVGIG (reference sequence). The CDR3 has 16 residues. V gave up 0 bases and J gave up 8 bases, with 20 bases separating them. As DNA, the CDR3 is TGTGCCTGGAGTGTAGTGCGTATCAGCTCATCAGATGAGCAGTTCTTC. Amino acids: CAWSVVRISSSDEQFF.

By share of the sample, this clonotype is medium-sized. CDR3 in amino acids: CASSRPPGGELFF. CDR3 bases: TGTGCCAGCAGTCGACCACCGGGCGGGGAGCTGTTTTTT. The rearrangement links TRBV7-3 to TRBJ2-2; no definite D call. V dropped 6 bases and J dropped 7 bases, with 12 bases sitting between them. The CDR3 loop spans 13 amino acids. CDR1 is SGHTA, CDR2 FQGTGA, per germline.

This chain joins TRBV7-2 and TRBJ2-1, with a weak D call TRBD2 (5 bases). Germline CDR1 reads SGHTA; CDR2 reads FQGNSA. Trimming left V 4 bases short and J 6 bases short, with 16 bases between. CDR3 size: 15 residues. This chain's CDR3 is CASSSKAGGPNEQFF. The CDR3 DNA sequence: TGTGCCAGCAGCTCCAAGGCAGGAGGTCCCAATGAGCAGTTCTTC.

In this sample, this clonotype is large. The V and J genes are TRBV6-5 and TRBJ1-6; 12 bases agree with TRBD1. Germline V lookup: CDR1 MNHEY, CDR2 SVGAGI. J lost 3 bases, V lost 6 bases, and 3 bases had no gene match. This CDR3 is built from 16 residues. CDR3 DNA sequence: TGTGCCAGCAGGGGGACAGGGGGCGGCTATAATTCACCCCTCCACTTT. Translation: CASRGTGGGYNSPLHF.

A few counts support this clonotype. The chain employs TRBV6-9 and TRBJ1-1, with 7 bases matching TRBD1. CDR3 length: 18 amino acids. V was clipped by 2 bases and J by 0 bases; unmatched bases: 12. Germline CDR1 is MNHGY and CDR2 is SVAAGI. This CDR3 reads CASSYDGQGGNMNTEAFF. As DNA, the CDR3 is TGTGCCAGCAGTTATGACGGCCAGGGGGGGAACATGAACACTGAAGCTTTCTTT.

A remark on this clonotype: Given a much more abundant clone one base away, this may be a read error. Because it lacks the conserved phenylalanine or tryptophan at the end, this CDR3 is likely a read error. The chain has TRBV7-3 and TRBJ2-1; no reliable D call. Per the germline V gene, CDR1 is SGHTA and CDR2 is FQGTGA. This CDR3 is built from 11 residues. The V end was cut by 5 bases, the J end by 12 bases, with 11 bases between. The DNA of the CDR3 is TGTGCCAGCAGCCTCCGGGCCCTGCAGTTCTAC. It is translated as CASSLRALQFY.

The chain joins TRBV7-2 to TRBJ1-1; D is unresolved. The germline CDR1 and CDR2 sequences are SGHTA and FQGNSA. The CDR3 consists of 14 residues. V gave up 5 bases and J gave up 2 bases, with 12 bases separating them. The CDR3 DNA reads TGTGCCAGCAGCCCGCGTGGCAGTAACACTGAAGCTTTCTTT. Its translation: CASSPRGSNTEAFF.

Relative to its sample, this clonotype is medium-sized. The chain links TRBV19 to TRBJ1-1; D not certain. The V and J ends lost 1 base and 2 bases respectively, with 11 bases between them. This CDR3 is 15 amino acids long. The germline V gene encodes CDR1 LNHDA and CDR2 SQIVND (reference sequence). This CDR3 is CASSIGVTGNTEAFF. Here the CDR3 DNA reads TGTGCCAGTAGTATAGGAGTGACGGGCAACACTGAAGCTTTCTTT.

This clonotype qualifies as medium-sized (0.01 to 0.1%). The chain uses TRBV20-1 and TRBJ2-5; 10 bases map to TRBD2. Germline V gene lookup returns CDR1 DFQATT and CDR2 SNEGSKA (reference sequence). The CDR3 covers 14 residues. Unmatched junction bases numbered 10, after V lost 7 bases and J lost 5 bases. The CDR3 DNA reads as TGCAGTGTGACGGGACTAGCGAAGGGGGAGACCCAGTACTTC. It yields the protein CSVTGLAKGETQYF.